These 31 T cell receptor beta chains share one sample of origin, sequenced in a study of CD8 T cells in Susac syndrome. Reverse transcription used about 0.5 to 1 ug RNA and random hexamers. Each CDR3 protein gets one entry after TCRdb re-called the immunoSEQ multiplex PCR reads with MiXCR. The sample has 250,000 to 300,000 distinct CDR3 sequences, more than 75% seen once; the top ten hold 0.095% to 0.14%. Sequencing was carried out using CD8+ T cells from PBMCs. The source of these receptors is a human donor with multiple sclerosis.

This chain joins TRBV7-2 and TRBJ1-5; no clear D. Deletions cut 2 bases from V and 4 bases from J, with 12 bases between. This CDR3 region has 15 residues. Germline assignment: CDR1 SGHTA and CDR2 FQGNSA. The CDR3 DNA follows: TGTGCCAGCAGCTTAAATTGGGGATTGAATCAGCCCCAGCATTTT. Amino acids: CASSLNWGLNQPQHF.

V is TRBV2 and J is TRBJ1-1, with a possible D match to TRBD1 (5 bases). Per germline, CDR1 SNHLY and CDR2 FYNNEI. The germline V and J ends were trimmed by 10 bases and 0 bases, with 15 bases remaining between them. The CDR3 loop spans 14 amino acids. The CDR3 coding sequence is TGTGCCATTATCGCAGGGACCTTGAACACTGAAGCTTTCTTT. The encoded protein is CAIIAGTLNTEAFF.

This clonotype showed up just a few times. This chain connects TRBV7-3 to TRBJ2-7; D not certain. The CDR3 runs 12 residues. Trimming shortened V by 3 bases and J by 6 bases, and 9 bases separated the two germline ends. Per the germline V gene, CDR1 is SGHTA and CDR2 is FQGTGA. The CDR3 loop reads CASSFDELEQYF. The CDR3 DNA reads as TGTGCCAGCAGCTTCGACGAACTCGAGCAGTACTTC.

In its sample, this clonotype was seen once. CDR3 DNA: TGTGCCAGCAGCGTGTCCGGGACTACCAATGAGCAGTTCTTC. Amino acid sequence: CASSVSGTTNEQFF. The V and J genes are TRBV9 and TRBJ2-1; 7 positions match TRBD2. Germline CDR1 SGDLS, CDR2 YYNGEE. Losses at the gene ends were 2 bases for V and 6 bases for J; bases not matched to a gene: 5. The CDR3 has 14 residues.

The J gene is TRBJ2-3, the V gene TRBV5-1; a weak D match, TRBD2 (5 bases). Germline CDR1 SGHRS, CDR2 YFSETQ. This CDR3 comprises 15 residues. The V gene lost 0 bases and the J gene lost 2 bases, with 10 bases spanning the gap. In nucleotides, the CDR3 is TGCGCCAGCAGCTTGGTAGTGCGGGCCACAGATACGCAGTATTTT. It codes for CASSLVVRATDTQYF.

The chain recombines TRBV4-1 with TRBJ1-2; D remains ambiguous. V lost 4 bases, J lost 4 bases, and 13 bases lay in between. The CDR3 has 14 residues. Germline V lookup: CDR1 MGHRA, CDR2 YSYEKL. As DNA, the CDR3 is TGCGCCAGCAGCCCCAGAGGGCGTCTCTATGGCTACACCTTC. Translating gives CASSPRGRLYGYTF.

This chain links TRBV20-1 with TRBJ2-1; TRBD2 agrees at 8 bases. Germline CDR1 and CDR2: DFQATT and SNEGSKA (reference sequence). The CDR3 is made up of 16 amino acids. After removal of 6 bases from V and 2 bases from J, the junction contained 12 bases not matched to a gene. CDR3 sequence reads: CSALGGVGLAYNEQFF. CDR3 sequence (DNA): TGCAGTGCCCTTGGGGGCGTGGGACTAGCCTACAATGAGCAGTTCTTC.

This clonotype was counted between two and nine times. This chain connects TRBV7-2 to TRBJ2-3; 8 bases map to TRBD1. V shed 0 bases and J 3 bases; nucleotides not matched to a gene: 5. The CDR3 is made up of 16 amino acids. Germline V gene data show CDR1 as SGHTA and CDR2 as FQGNSA. CDR3 residues: CASSLAGRGLTDTQYF. In nucleotides, the CDR3 is TGTGCCAGCAGCTTAGCGGGCAGGGGGCTGACAGATACGCAGTATTTT. The entire variable domain, with the rest obtained from reference TRBV7-2 and TRBJ2-3, is as follows: GAGVSQSPSNKVTEKGKDVELRCDPISGHTALYWYRQSLGQGLEFLIYFQGNSAPDKSGLPSDRFSAERTGGSVSTLTIQRTQQEDSAVYLCASSLAGRGLTDTQYFGPGTRLTVL.

V gene TRBV11-2 combines with J gene TRBJ1-5, with D possibly matching TRBD1 (6 bases). The CDR3 sequence is 13 residues long. Germline loops: CDR1 SGHAT, CDR2 FQNNGV. V was shortened by 4 bases and J by 11 bases, with 15 bases between the two germline ends. The CDR3 DNA reads as TGTGCCAGCAGCTCCGTACAGGGATCGTCCCAGCATTTT. Translation gives CASSSVQGSSQHF.

CDR3 sequence reads: CASSWRDTDTQYF. The CDR3 nucleotides are TGTGCCAGCAGTTGGCGGGACACAGATACGCAGTATTTT. V and J are TRBV6-6 and TRBJ2-3; a possible D gene is TRBD2 (6 bases). CDR3 size: 13 residues. Germline lookup yields CDR1 MNHNY and CDR2 SVGAGI (reference sequence). Trimming shortened V by 4 bases and J by 2 bases, and 7 bases separated the two germline ends.

The chain couples TRBV12-3 or TRBV12-4 to TRBJ1-2, with unresolved D. This CDR3 comprises 11 residues. The germline V and J ends were trimmed by 10 bases and 6 bases, with 12 bases remaining between them. The CDR3 region is CATLERDGYTF. As DNA, the CDR3 is TGTGCCACCCTCGAGAGAGATGGCTACACCTTC.

This clonotype came up a few times. The V and J genes are TRBV28 and TRBJ2-7; D gene unclear. V dropped 8 bases and J dropped 1 base, with 12 bases sitting between them. Germline-derived CDR1 and CDR2 are MDHEN and SYDVKM. The CDR3 has 13 amino acids. CDR3 in amino acids: CASGETPSYEQYF. The CDR3 coding sequence is TGTGCCAGCGGAGAGACTCCGTCCTACGAGCAGTACTTC.

The chain uses TRBV20-1 and TRBJ2-5, with TRBD2 identical over 7 bases. Germline V gene lookup returns CDR1 DFQATT and CDR2 SNEGSKA (reference sequence). The CDR3 sequence is 16 residues long. V shed 0 bases, J shed 3 bases, and the junction held 10 bases outside the gene matches. The CDR3 region has the DNA TGCAGTGCTAGAGATTTCTCGACTAGCTCTAAAGAGACCCAGTACTTC. This encodes CSARDFSTSSKETQYF.

This rearrangement joins TRBV5-1 to TRBJ2-7, with 7 bases aligning to TRBD1. The V gene end was trimmed by 1 base and the J gene end by 5 bases; junction bases not matched to a gene: 9. The CDR3 extends over 15 amino acids. Germline CDR1 is SGHRS and CDR2 is YFSETQ. The CDR3 region has the DNA TGCGCCAGCAGCTTGACTATCGACAGGGTAGACGAGCAGTACTTC. Protein product: CASSLTIDRVDEQYF.

CDR3 residues: CSVSQGGIAEAFF. The DNA of the CDR3 is TGCAGCGTGAGTCAAGGTGGGATCGCTGAAGCTTTCTTT. This chain links TRBV29-1 with TRBJ1-1, with D uncertain. Germline CDR1 and CDR2: SQVTM and ANQGSEA. This CDR3 spans 13 amino acids. Trimming removed 6 bases at V and 6 bases at J, with 17 bases between.

This clonotype was detected only once. The rearrangement links TRBV5-1 to TRBJ1-2, with a tentative D call TRBD1 (6 bases). CDR1 and CDR2 from the germline V gene are SGHRS and YFSETQ. CDR3 length: 15 residues. Trimming shortened V by 4 bases and J by 4 bases, and 17 bases separated the two germline ends. The CDR3 loop reads CASSLMTGPRYGYTF. CDR3 nucleotides: TGCGCCAGCAGCCTTATGACAGGCCCCCGCTATGGCTACACCTTC.

The chain employs TRBV10-3 and TRBJ1-1, with D uncertain. Trimming removed 8 bases from V and 0 bases from J, with 7 bases in between. Per the germline V gene, CDR1 is ENHRY and CDR2 is SYGVKD. This CDR3 region has 12 residues. The CDR3 DNA sequence: TGTGCCATCGGAGCGGTGAACACTGAAGCTTTCTTT. Translating gives CAIGAVNTEAFF.

The chain uses TRBV6-5 and TRBJ1-5, with 7 bases matching TRBD1. The V gene's germline CDR1 is MNHEY and CDR2 SVGAGI. V was pared by 0 bases and J by 3 bases, with 8 bases of the junction left unmatched. CDR3 size: 17 residues. The DNA of the CDR3 is TGTGCCAGCAGTTACTCGTACCGACAGGGCACCAATCAGCCCCAGCATTTT. This translates into CASSYSYRQGTNQPQHF.

J is TRBJ2-1 and V is TRBV11-2, with unresolved D. V was trimmed by 5 bases and J by 3 bases, leaving 11 bases between them. CDR1 is SGHAT, CDR2 FQNNGV, per germline. This CDR3 has 14 residues. The CDR3 reads CASSLVVGYNEQFF. The CDR3 DNA is TGTGCCAGCAGCCTCGTAGTAGGCTACAATGAGCAGTTCTTC.

CDR3: CAISDSLGSAYGYTF. The CDR3 DNA reads TGTGCCATCAGTGATTCTCTCGGGTCTGCCTATGGCTACACCTTC. V usage is TRBV10-3 and J usage is TRBJ1-2; D is unclear. This CDR3 is built from 15 residues. Trimming cost V 3 bases and J 4 bases, with 15 bases left between them. The V gene's germline CDR1 is ENHRY and CDR2 SYGVKD.

V usage is TRBV3-1 and J usage is TRBJ2-7, with D unresolved. The V gene lost 1 base and the J gene lost 3 bases, with 13 bases spanning the gap. The germline gives CDR1 LGHDT, CDR2 YNNKEL (reference sequence). The CDR3 has 15 residues. The CDR3 bases are TGTGCCAGCAGCCAAGGATCGGTCCTCTACTACGAGCAGTACTTC. It encodes CASSQGSVLYYEQYF.

This sequence joins TRBV20-1 and TRBJ2-1, with TRBD2 as a possible D gene (6 bases). Trimming stripped 3 bases from V and 6 bases from J, with 9 bases between. CDR1 and CDR2 (germline): DFQATT, SNEGSKA (reference sequence). The CDR3 runs 12 residues. CDR3 sequence: CSARDGSNEQFF. CDR3 nucleotides: TGCAGTGCTAGGGACGGGAGCAATGAGCAGTTCTTC.

With regard to this clonotype: One end of the junction fails to match germline, which may point to a read error. This sequence joins TRBV29-1 and TRBJ2-1; D is possibly TRBD2 (5 bases). CDR1 SQVTM and CDR2 ANQGSEA come from the germline V gene. The CDR3 spans 13 residues. The CDR3 reads CRVASGGYNEQFF. Written as DNA, the CDR3 is TGCAGGGTTGCCTCGGGCGGGTACAATGAGCAGTTCTTC.

V is TRBV5-5 and J is TRBJ2-3, with TRBD2 matching 13 bases. The CDR3 is 18 amino acids. The junction had 8 bases not matched to a gene; V was cut back by 4 bases and J by 0 bases. CDR1 and CDR2 from the germline V gene are SGHKS and YYEKEE (reference sequence). The CDR3 sequence is CASSHGLAGAHSTDTQYF. DNA of the CDR3: TGTGCCAGCAGCCATGGACTAGCGGGAGCCCACAGCACAGATACGCAGTATTTT.

This chain uses TRBV9 with TRBJ1-1; D gene unclear. V gave up 3 bases and J gave up 2 bases, with 8 bases separating them. Per the germline V gene, CDR1 is SGDLS and CDR2 is YYNGEE. There are 13 residues in the CDR3. The CDR3 spells CASSAEINTEAFF. The CDR3 nucleotides are TGTGCCAGCAGCGCCGAGATAAACACTGAAGCTTTCTTT.

V is TRBV25-1 and J is TRBJ2-4; D unclear. V shed 4 bases and J shed 6 bases, with 4 bases lying between them. The V gene's germline CDR1 is MGHDK and CDR2 SYGVNS. This CDR3 is 11 amino acids long. The CDR3 DNA sequence: TGTGCCAGCAGTGGTGGAAACATTCAGTACTTC. The encoded protein is CASSGGNIQYF.

This chain uses TRBV18 with TRBJ2-1, with D perhaps matching TRBD1 (6 bases). V dropped 6 bases and J dropped 4 bases, with 31 bases sitting between them. Germline CDR1 KGHSH, CDR2 LQKENI. CDR3 length: 20 amino acids. This CDR3 reads CASSRPYDRLDEGIYNEQFF. CDR3 nucleotide sequence: TGTGCCAGCTCGCGACCGTACGACAGGTTGGATGAGGGGATATACAATGAGCAGTTCTTC.

The CDR3 protein is CASSLRQDSYNSPLHF. In nucleotides, the CDR3 is TGCGCCAGCAGCTTGAGGCAGGACTCCTATAATTCACCCCTCCACTTT. V gene TRBV5-1 combines with J gene TRBJ1-6; D gene unclear. CDR3 length equals 16 residues. V lost 1 base and J lost 0, with 8 bases in between. Germline V lookup: CDR1 SGHRS, CDR2 YFSETQ. Full variable domain (outside the CDR3, taken from reference TRBV5-1 and TRBJ1-6): KAGVTQTPRYLIKTRGQQVTLSCSPISGHRSVSWYQQTPGQGLQFLFEYFSETQRNKGNFPGRFSGRQFSNSRSEMNVSTLELGDSALYLCASSLRQDSYNSPLHFGNGTRLTVT.

This chain joins TRBV28 and TRBJ2-7, with D perhaps being TRBD1 or TRBD2 (5 bases each). The CDR3 length is 15 residues. Trimming pared 4 bases from V and 2 bases from J, leaving 15 bases between. Germline V gene sequence: CDR1 MDHEN, CDR2 SYDVKM. The CDR3 sequence is CASSSPPGRTYEQYF. The CDR3, as DNA: TGTGCCAGCAGTTCCCCACCGGGACGGACCTACGAGCAGTACTTC.

The gene calls are TRBV27 and TRBJ2-7, with TRBD1 identical over 8 bases. From germline, CDR1 is MNHEY and CDR2 SMNVEV (reference sequence). V was pared by 7 bases and J by 7 bases, with 12 bases of the junction left unmatched. The CDR3 extends over 14 amino acids. This CDR3 is CASTNQGAPLEQYF. CDR3 nucleotide sequence: TGTGCCAGCACAAATCAGGGGGCGCCTCTGGAGCAGTACTTC.

About this clonotype itself: Since no conserved phenylalanine or tryptophan closes the CDR3, a read error is the likely cause. This sequence joins TRBV7-9 and TRBJ1-2; D remains ambiguous. Germline CDR1 is SEHNR and CDR2 is FQNEAQ (reference sequence). This CDR3 is built from 16 residues. V dropped 4 bases and J dropped 6 bases, with 21 bases sitting between them. In DNA form, the CDR3 reads TGTGCCAGCAGCTACGTACACGGTGAGAGGATAGATGGCTACACCCTC. Translating gives CASSYVHGERIDGYTL.